This TCR beta chain was identified during a study of shared clonotypes between healthy human individuals. For the study at large: Donors were two women and a few men aged 18 to 49. Study observations and caveats: The donor pool, a small one, limited the genetic and exposure-history diversity represented. The study generally estimated greater richness for naive than memory subsets.

Of note for this clone: Its antigen remains unidentified.

Germline V CDR1 and CDR2: SGHRS, YFSETQ. With V trimmed by 0 bases and J by 4 bases, 7 bases remained unmatched. The CDR3 length is 17 residues. The assay used deep level. The assay was immunoSEQ multiplex PCR, and TCRdb's table has in-frame clones only and misses some. The top ten clones hold 0.39% of a sample with 2 million to 2.5 million clones, over 90% of them seen once. The sequence derives from a man aged 18 to 29 in good health. Some clones in this sample may be carry-over from other donors' samples. J is TRBJ2-2 and V is TRBV5-1; 9 nucleotides line up with TRBD2. Sequencing was performed on naive CD4+ T cells from PBMCs. Subset of the sample: CD45RA+ positively selected. The CDR3 here is CASSLGAGGRGTGELFF. Here the CDR3 DNA reads TGCGCCAGCAGCTTGGGAGCGGGAGGCCGCGGCACCGGGGAGCTGTTTTTT. The full variable domain, its missing parts supplied by reference TRBV5-1 and TRBJ2-2, is KAGVTQTPRYLIKTRGQQVTLSCSPISGHRSVSWYQQTPGQGLQFLFEYFSETQRNKGNFPGRFSGRQFSNSRSEMNVSTLELGDSALYLCASSLGAGGRGTGELFFGEGSRLTVL.